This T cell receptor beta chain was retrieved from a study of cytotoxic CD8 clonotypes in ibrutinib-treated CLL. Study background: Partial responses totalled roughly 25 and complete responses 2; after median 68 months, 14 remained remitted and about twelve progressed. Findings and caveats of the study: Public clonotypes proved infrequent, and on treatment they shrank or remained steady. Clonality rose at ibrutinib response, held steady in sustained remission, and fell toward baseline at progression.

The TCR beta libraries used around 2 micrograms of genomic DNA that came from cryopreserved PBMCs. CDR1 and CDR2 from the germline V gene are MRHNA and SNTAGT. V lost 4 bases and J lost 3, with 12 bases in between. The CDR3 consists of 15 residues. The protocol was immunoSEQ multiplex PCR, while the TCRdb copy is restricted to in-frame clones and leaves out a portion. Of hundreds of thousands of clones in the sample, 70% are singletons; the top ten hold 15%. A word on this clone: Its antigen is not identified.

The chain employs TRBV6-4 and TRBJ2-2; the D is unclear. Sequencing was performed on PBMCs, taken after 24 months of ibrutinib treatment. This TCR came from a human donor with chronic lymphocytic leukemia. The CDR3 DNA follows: TGTGCCAGCAGTGTCTCGGGCGTCGACACCGGGGAGCTGTTTTTT. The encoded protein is CASSVSGVDTGELFF.